This record covers a single T cell receptor (beta chain). TCRdb's table, derived via immunoSEQ multiplex PCR, lists solely in-frame clones and lacks some. The sample carries about 690,000 clones, about 90% recorded once. The data are from a study of shared clonotypes between healthy human individuals. CDR1 is SGHAT, CDR2 FQNNGV, per germline. This CDR3 is built from 17 residues. V shed 5 bases, J shed 0 bases, and the junction held 8 bases outside the gene matches. This receptor was taken from a man between 18 and 29 years old in good health. Some clones in this sample may be carry-over from other donors' samples. The specimen was memory CD8+ T cells from PBMCs. Subset indicated: CD45RO+ cells pooled with CCR7-negative TemRA cells. The rearrangement joins TRBV11-2 to TRBJ2-7; 12 positions match TRBD1. The chain's CDR3 is CASSTGTGGLSSYEQYF. DNA for the CDR3: TGTGCCAGCAGCACCGGGACAGGGGGCTTAAGCTCCTACGAGCAGTACTTC. The full variable domain, rest sourced from reference TRBV11-2 and TRBJ2-7, is EAGVAQSPRYKIIEKRQSVAFWCNPISGHATLYWYQQILGQGPKLLIQFQNNGVVDDSQLPKDRFSAERLKGVDSTLKIQPAKLEDSAVYLCASSTGTGGLSSYEQYFGPGTRLTVT.